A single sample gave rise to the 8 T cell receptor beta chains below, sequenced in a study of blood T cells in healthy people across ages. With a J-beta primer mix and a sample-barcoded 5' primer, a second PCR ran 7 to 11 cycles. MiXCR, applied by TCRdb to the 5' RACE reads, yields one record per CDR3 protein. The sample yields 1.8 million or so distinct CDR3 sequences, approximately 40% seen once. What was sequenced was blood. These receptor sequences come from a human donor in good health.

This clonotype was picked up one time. CDR3 residues: CASTTNAWAYEQYF. CDR3 nucleotides: TGTGCCAGCACTACTAATGCGTGGGCCTACGAGCAGTACTTC. This rearrangement joins TRBV18 to TRBJ2-5, with D uncertain. TRBJ2-7 explains the end of the DNA better; the J call may be wrong. The CDR3 runs 14 residues. Germline CDR1 reads KGHSH; CDR2 reads LQKENI.

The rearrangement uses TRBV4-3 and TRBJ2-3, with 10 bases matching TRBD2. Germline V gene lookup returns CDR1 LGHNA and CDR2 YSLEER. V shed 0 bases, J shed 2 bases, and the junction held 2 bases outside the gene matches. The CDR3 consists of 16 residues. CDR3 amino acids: CASSQELAGHTDTQYF. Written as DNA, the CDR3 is TGCGCCAGCAGCCAAGAACTAGCGGGACACACAGATACGCAGTATTTT.

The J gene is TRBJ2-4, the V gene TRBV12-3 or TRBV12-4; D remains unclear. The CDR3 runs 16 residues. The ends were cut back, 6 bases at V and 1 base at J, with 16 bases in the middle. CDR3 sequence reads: CASRRDAARAKNIQYF. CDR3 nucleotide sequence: TGTGCCAGCAGACGCGACGCAGCCCGGGCCAAAAACATTCAGTACTTC.

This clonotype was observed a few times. The CDR3 nucleotides are TGTGCCACCAGTGAACAGCAGGGGGATGGCTACACCTTC. Protein product: CATSEQQGDGYTF. The chain employs TRBV24-1 and TRBJ1-2; 7 nucleotides line up with TRBD1. CDR3 length: 13 residues. The J segment lost 6 bases and the V segment lost 4 bases, leaving 4 bases of the junction unmatched. The V gene's germline CDR1 is KGHDR and CDR2 SFDVKD.

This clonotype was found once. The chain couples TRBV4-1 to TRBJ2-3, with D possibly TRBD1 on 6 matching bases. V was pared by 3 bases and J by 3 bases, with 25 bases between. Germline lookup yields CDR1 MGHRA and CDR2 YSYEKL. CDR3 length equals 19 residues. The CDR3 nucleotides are TGCGCCAGCAGCCACCCCAAATACCCGGACAGAAAGGGGACAGATACGCAGTATTTT. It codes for CASSHPKYPDRKGTDTQYF.

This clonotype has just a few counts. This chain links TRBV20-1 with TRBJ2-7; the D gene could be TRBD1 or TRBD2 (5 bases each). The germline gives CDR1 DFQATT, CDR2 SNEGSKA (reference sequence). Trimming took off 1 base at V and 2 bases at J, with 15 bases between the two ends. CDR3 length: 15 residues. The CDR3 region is CSARAPGPSPYEQYF. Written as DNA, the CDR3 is TGCAGTGCTAGAGCCCCGGGACCAAGTCCCTACGAGCAGTACTTC.

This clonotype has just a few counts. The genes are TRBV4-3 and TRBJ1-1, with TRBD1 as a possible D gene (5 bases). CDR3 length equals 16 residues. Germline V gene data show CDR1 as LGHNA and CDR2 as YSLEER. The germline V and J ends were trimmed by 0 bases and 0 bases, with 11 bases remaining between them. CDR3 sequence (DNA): TGCGCCAGCAGCCAAGAGAGGGGTTCACTGAACACTGAAGCTTTCTTT. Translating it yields CASSQERGSLNTEAFF.

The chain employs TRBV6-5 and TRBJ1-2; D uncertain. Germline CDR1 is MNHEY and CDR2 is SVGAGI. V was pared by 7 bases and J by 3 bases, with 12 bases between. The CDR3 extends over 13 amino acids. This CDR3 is CASTSEIDYGYTF. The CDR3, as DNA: TGTGCCAGCACCAGCGAAATCGACTATGGCTACACCTTC.